This TCR beta chain was obtained from a study of neurological immune-mediated disorders. This clonotype was counted only a few times. No antigen is known for it. The time point was: longitudinal time-point 2. Stored at -80 C, 2 million PBMCs were the source of the unsorted libraries. The making of cDNA relied on 5'RACE with 10-nucleotide random UMIs. Over 200 million TCR-beta sequences (from 15-18 subjects) were yielded by each sequencing run. Using its own MiXCR run on the 5' RACE reads, TCRdb lists one record per CDR3 protein. The sample has about 60,000 distinct CDR3 sequences, more than 7.5% seen once. The CDR3 runs to 15 residues. CDR1 and CDR2 from the germline V gene are SQVTM and ANQGSEA. V shed 1 base, J shed 1 base, and the junction held 3 bases outside the gene matches. Study findings and constraints: None of the CDR3 amino acid sequences of expanded clones were shared across subjects, and this suggested private repertoires in all groups.

The genes are TRBV29-1 and TRBJ2-2; the match to TRBD1 covers 7 bases. The receptor comes from a man aged 25 to 40 in good health. Source material: PBMCs. CDR3 DNA sequence: TGCAGCGTTGAAGTCCGGGACAGGAACACCGGGGAGCTGTTTTTT. Amino acid sequence: CSVEVRDRNTGELFF.